This T cell receptor (beta chain) is drawn from a study of T-cell memory formation after mild COVID-19. Sample barcodes and UMIs were carried by the TCR alpha and TCR beta cDNA libraries that 5'RACE generated with constant-segment primers. TCRdb reprocessed the 5' RACE reads via MiXCR and lists one record per CDR3 protein. In the table there are 350,000 to 450,000 distinct CDR3 sequences, around 19% of which are singletons. Findings and caveats of the study: Mainly CM and EM harbored the contracting CD4+ clones; mainly EMRA harbored the CD8+ ones.

This clonotype was seen a handful of times. Its antigen is unidentified. The CDR3 length is 14 residues. Trimming stripped 4 bases from V and 3 bases from J, with 10 bases between. The germline V gene encodes CDR1 MGHRA and CDR2 YSYEKL. The chain joins TRBV4-1 to TRBJ1-5, with D possibly being TRBD1 (6 bases). The TCR comes from an adult woman who had mild COVID-19 (a few samples of this study predate the infection). Cell type and time point are not known. Material: PBMCs or a T cell subset sorted from them (not recorded which). The DNA of the CDR3 is TGCGCCAGCAGCCCCGGGGGGGCCAATCAGCCCCAGCATTTT. This sequence encodes CASSPGGANQPQHF.